The clone carrying this T cell receptor beta chain was seen repeatedly, ten times or more. What it recognizes is unknown. Each patient went into thyroid surgery without having received any treatment. TCRdb re-called the PCR reads with MiXCR. Of over 15,000 clones listed, over 20% are singletons. This entry comes from a study of metastatic and nonmetastatic thyroid tumors. On the study more broadly: It was across blood and tumor or nodule tissue from malignant and benign thyroid patients that repertoires were compared. Study-level results: Patients with malignant thyroid tumors reportedly had significantly higher TCR beta diversity than those with benign nodules, in blood and tumor.

CDR1 is DFQATT, CDR2 SNEGSKA, per germline (reference sequence). The V segment lost 4 bases and the J segment 1 base; nucleotides outside the gene matches: 13. This CDR3 is 17 amino acids long. The TCR comes from a female donor with papillary thyroid cancer or a benign thyroid nodule (not recorded which). Some clones in this sample may be carry-over from other donors' samples. The sequenced material came from tumor tissue. V gene TRBV20-1 combines with J gene TRBJ2-3, with 8 bases that match TRBD1. The CDR3: CSATNLGRDRRTDTQYF. CDR3 DNA: TGCAGTGCTACGAACCTGGGCCGGGACAGGCGCACAGATACGCAGTATTTT.